These 25 T cell receptor beta chains originate from one sample sequenced in a study of blood T cells in healthy people across ages. Then a second PCR, running roughly 6 to 11 cycles, was carried out with a sample-barcoded 5' primer and a J-beta primer mix. In TCRdb, the 5' RACE reads were re-called with MiXCR into one record per CDR3 protein. The sample yields roughly 860,000 distinct CDR3 sequences, around two thirds seen once. The sample comprised blood. Receptors were obtained from a man aged 25-40 years in good health.

This clonotype occurred many times. The chain links TRBV4-2 to TRBJ2-1; D is undetermined. V lost 4 bases to trimming and J lost 6 bases, with 7 bases between them. Germline assignment: CDR1 LGHNA and CDR2 YNFKEQ. The CDR3 consists of 12 residues. The CDR3 sequence: CASSLPSNEQFF. CDR3 coding DNA: TGTGCCAGCAGCCTACCCTCCAATGAGCAGTTCTTC.

This chain connects TRBV4-2 to TRBJ1-5; D remains unclear. The CDR3 length is 15 residues. Trimming removed 1 base from V and 4 bases from J, with 11 bases in between. CDR1 and CDR2 (germline): LGHNA, YNFKEQ. In DNA, the CDR3 is TGTGCCAGCAGCCAAGGGGCCGTCGGGAATCAGCCCCAGCATTTT. As protein: CASSQGAVGNQPQHF.

The rearrangement uses TRBV28 and TRBJ2-7; 10 bases are a match to TRBD1. This CDR3 region has 12 residues. The V gene's germline CDR1 is MDHEN and CDR2 SYDVKM. With V trimmed by 10 bases and J by 4 bases, 4 bases remained unmatched. CDR3 sequence: CATGQGLYEQYF. As DNA, the CDR3 is TGTGCCACGGGACAGGGGCTATACGAGCAGTACTTC.

The V call is TRBV7-3, the J call TRBJ2-3, with D maybe TRBD2 (6 bases). Trimming left V 5 bases short and J 5 bases short, with 11 bases between. The CDR3 contains 13 residues. Germline V lookup: CDR1 SGHTA, CDR2 FQGTGA. The CDR3 bases are TGTGCCAGCAGCACCCAGGGAGGAGATACGCAGTATTTT. This translates into CASSTQGGDTQYF. Using reference TRBV7-3 and TRBJ2-3 for the parts outside the CDR3, the full variable domain is GAGVSQTPSNKVTEKGKYVELRCDPISGHTALYWYRQSLGQGPEFLIYFQGTGAADDSGLPNDRFFAVRPEGSVSTLKIQRTERGDSAVYLCASSTQGGDTQYFGPGTRLTVL.

This clonotype came up a few times. The genes are TRBV25-1 and TRBJ1-2; 7 bases match TRBD1. The ends lost 7 bases at V and 8 bases at J; junction bases unmatched: 10. The V gene's germline CDR1 is MGHDK and CDR2 SYGVNS. The CDR3 contains 13 residues. Here the CDR3 DNA reads TGTGCCAGCAACGTAGGGGGCCTAGAAGGCTACACCTTC. It is translated as CASNVGGLEGYTF.

The rearrangement links TRBV15 to TRBJ2-2; no reliable D call. The germline V gene has CDR1 LNHNV and CDR2 YYDKDF (reference sequence). V was trimmed by 3 bases and J by 0 bases, leaving 8 bases between them. This CDR3 contains 15 residues. The CDR3 spells CATSSYSPNTGELFF. The CDR3 region has the DNA TGTGCCACCAGCAGCTACTCCCCGAACACCGGGGAGCTGTTTTTT.

This sequence joins TRBV2 and TRBJ1-2; TRBD1 matches 8 bases. The CDR3 has 14 amino acids. V gave up 8 bases and J gave up 2 bases; unmatched junction bases: 7. CDR1 and CDR2 (germline): SNHLY, FYNNEI. CDR3 sequence (DNA): TGTGCCAGCCCGGGACAGGCCGTCAACTATGGCTACACCTTC. It specifies CASPGQAVNYGYTF. The full variable domain, completed using reference TRBV2 and TRBJ1-2, is EPEVTQTPSHQVTQMGQEVILRCVPISNHLYFYWYRQILGQKVEFLVSFYNNEISEKSEIFDDQFSVERPDGSNFTLKIRSTKLEDSAMYFCASPGQAVNYGYTFGSGTRLTVV.

The rearrangement links TRBV20-1 to TRBJ2-7; D call uncertain. Deletions cut 3 bases from V and 0 bases from J, with 9 bases between. This CDR3 comprises 13 residues. The V gene's germline CDR1 is DFQATT and CDR2 SNEGSKA (reference sequence). The CDR3 DNA reads TGCAGTGCTAGGGAAGAATTCTCCTACGAGCAGTACTTC. Amino acids: CSAREEFSYEQYF.

The chain joins TRBV4-3 to TRBJ2-7; TRBD1 matches at 7 bases. Unmatched junction bases numbered 9, after V lost 3 bases and J lost 4 bases. Germline CDR1 and CDR2: LGHNA and YSLEER. This CDR3 is 15 amino acids long. The CDR3 DNA reads TGCGCCAGCAGCCAGGCAACAGGGGCCTTTTACGAGCAGTACTTC. This sequence encodes CASSQATGAFYEQYF.

The genes are TRBV11-2 and TRBJ1-2; D remains ambiguous. Deletions cut 1 base from V and 4 bases from J, with 10 bases between. Germline values: CDR1 SGHAT, CDR2 FQNNGV. The CDR3 sequence is 14 residues long. Here the CDR3 reads CASSLGATFYGYTF. The CDR3 nucleotides are TGTGCCAGCAGCTTAGGGGCCACATTCTATGGCTACACCTTC.

This chain uses TRBV7-2 with TRBJ2-1; D may be TRBD1 or TRBD2 (6 bases each). V gave up 2 bases and J gave up 2 bases, with 7 bases separating them. The CDR3 extends over 14 amino acids. CDR1 and CDR2 from the germline V gene are SGHTA and FQGNSA. CDR3 residues: CASSLRGAYNEQFF. DNA of the CDR3: TGTGCCAGCAGCTTAAGGGGGGCCTACAATGAGCAGTTCTTC.

This clonotype was found a few times. This chain links TRBV9 with TRBJ2-3; D perhaps matches TRBD2 (5 bases). V shed 3 bases and J shed 5 bases, with 10 bases lying between them. This CDR3 has 13 amino acids. Germline CDR1 reads SGDLS; CDR2 reads YYNGEE. CDR3 loop: CASSARAGDTQYF. The CDR3 DNA is TGTGCCAGCAGCGCCCGCGCGGGAGATACGCAGTATTTT.

This clonotype came up a few times. The V call is TRBV4-3, the J call TRBJ2-1, with 7 bases that match TRBD2. V was clipped by 0 bases and J by 10 bases; unmatched bases: 6. The CDR3 totals 14 residues. CDR1 LGHNA and CDR2 YSLEER come from the germline V gene. CDR3 sequence (DNA): TGCGCCAGCAGCCAAGACCTGCGGGGGTCGGAGCAGTTCTTC. Translated, it gives CASSQDLRGSEQFF.

This clonotype was seen only a few times. This rearrangement joins TRBV10-3 to TRBJ2-7; D remains ambiguous. Germline assignment: CDR1 ENHRY and CDR2 SYGVKD. The V end lost 0 bases, the J end lost 0 bases, and 9 bases lay between the germline ends. The CDR3 extends over 15 amino acids. The CDR3 DNA follows: TGTGCCATCAGTGAGTCTCGACCAGCCTCCTACGAGCAGTACTTC. Translated, it gives CAISESRPASYEQYF.

This clonotype was recorded a few times. The chain links TRBV20-1 to TRBJ2-5, with 7 bases lining up with TRBD2. The closer fit of TRBJ2-7 to the DNA end suggests the J call may be wrong. The V gene's germline CDR1 is DFQATT and CDR2 SNEGSKA (reference sequence). The CDR3 loop spans 12 amino acids. The CDR3 loop reads CSALGGGDEQYF. CDR3 sequence (DNA): TGCAGTGCCCTCGGCGGGGGAGACGAGCAGTACTTC.

The V gene is TRBV6-5, the J gene TRBJ2-5, with D hard to call. CDR1 and CDR2 from the germline V gene are MNHEY and SVGAGI. The V gene lost 0 bases and the J gene lost 1 base, with 12 bases spanning the gap. This CDR3 has 16 amino acids. DNA of the CDR3: TGTGCCAGCAGTTACTCGATCCACAGCCCCCAAGAGACCCAGTACTTC. Its protein is CASSYSIHSPQETQYF.

This clonotype was observed once. This chain's CDR3 is CASSFTQGGSPLHF. The DNA for the CDR3 is TGTGCCAGCAGCTTTACCCAGGGGGGATCACCCCTCCACTTT. V is TRBV12-3 or TRBV12-4 and J is TRBJ1-6; TRBD1 agrees at 7 bases. After removal of 6 bases from V and 10 bases from J, the junction contained 9 bases not matched to a gene. The CDR3 is 14 residues long.

This clonotype was detected only once. The gene calls are TRBV12-3 or TRBV12-4 and TRBJ2-3; TRBD2 aligns across 8 bases. The V gene end was trimmed by 7 bases and the J gene end by 2 bases; junction bases not matched to a gene: 8. The CDR3 is 15 amino acids. Here the CDR3 reads CASTPAGGYTDTQYF. CDR3 DNA sequence: TGTGCCAGCACCCCTGCGGGGGGATACACAGATACGCAGTATTTT.

The chain carries TRBV10-3 and TRBJ1-2; 10 bases line up with TRBD1. With 10 bases clipped from V and 1 base from J, the junction kept 12 bases outside the gene matches. The CDR3 consists of 16 residues. CDR1 is ENHRY and CDR2 is SYGVKD in the germline V gene. Here the CDR3 reads CATWDRGRSGNYGYTF. The DNA of the CDR3 is TGTGCCACCTGGGACAGGGGCCGCTCGGGTAACTATGGCTACACCTTC.

This clonotype was picked up a small number of times. This rearrangement joins TRBV5-6 to TRBJ2-1, with TRBD1 matching 11 bases. CDR1 and CDR2 from the germline V gene are SGHDT and YYEEEE. The CDR3 is 16 amino acids. The V and J ends lost 3 bases and 10 bases, in that order; junction bases with no gene match: 12. CDR3 coding DNA: TGTGCCAGCAGCTGGACAGCCGGGACAGGGGGTAGAGAGCAGTTCTTC. It codes for CASSWTAGTGGREQFF. Together with reference TRBV5-6 and TRBJ2-1, the CDR3 gives the full variable domain: DAGVTQSPTHLIKTRGQQVTLRCSPKSGHDTVSWYQQALGQGPQFIFQYYEEEERQRGNFPDRFSGHQFPNYSSELNVNALLLGDSALYLCASSWTAGTGGREQFFGPGTRLTVL.

This chain links TRBV28 with TRBJ2-3, with TRBD1 identical over 10 bases. The length of the CDR3 is 14 residues. After removal of 7 bases from V and 4 bases from J, the junction contained 5 bases not matched to a gene. The germline gives CDR1 MDHEN, CDR2 SYDVKM. The DNA of the CDR3 is TGTGCCAGCATCTCGGACAGGGGGGCAGATACGCAGTATTTT. Translation: CASISDRGADTQYF. Drawing the rest from reference TRBV28 and TRBJ2-3, the complete variable domain is DVKVTQSSRYLVKRTGEKVFLECVQDMDHENMFWYRQDPGLGLRLIYFSYDVKMKEKGDIPEGYSVSREKKERFSLILESASTNQTSMYLCASISDRGADTQYFGPGTRLTVL.

The V call is TRBV11-1, the J call TRBJ2-5; 8 bases match TRBD1. Trimming at V came to 1 base and at J to 3 bases, leaving 7 bases not matched to a gene. The germline V gene encodes CDR1 SGHAT and CDR2 FQDESV (reference sequence). CDR3 length equals 16 residues. The CDR3 DNA follows: TGTGCCAGCAGCTTAGTCGGCGACAGGGGCGAAGAGACCCAGTACTTC. Translation: CASSLVGDRGEETQYF.

As regards this clonotype: The junction differs from germline at one of its ends, possibly a read error. This chain links TRBV6-5 with TRBJ1-2; TRBD1 aligns across 10 bases. The CDR3 is 15 amino acids. Germline CDR1 MNHEY, CDR2 SVGAGI. This CDR3 is CASSPGQGVGYGYTF. The CDR3, as DNA: TGCGCCAGCAGCCCTGGACAGGGGGTCGGCTATGGCTACACCTTC.

A few counts support this clonotype. V usage is TRBV7-2 and J usage is TRBJ2-1; D is ambiguous. The length of the CDR3 is 14 residues. The V end lost 1 base, the J end lost 3 bases, and 7 bases lay between the germline ends. The germline V gene has CDR1 SGHTA and CDR2 FQGNSA. The CDR3 spells CASSLGYNYNEQFF. CDR3 DNA: TGTGCCAGCAGCTTAGGTTACAACTACAATGAGCAGTTCTTC.

Of note for this clonotype: Compared with germline, one end of the junction differs, possibly owing to a read error. The chain joins TRBV7-2 to TRBJ2-1, with D perhaps TRBD1 or TRBD2 (5 bases each). The CDR3 sequence is 14 residues long. Germline lookup yields CDR1 SGHTA and CDR2 FQGNSA. This chain's CDR3 is CASSFPGPINEQFF. Written as DNA, the CDR3 is TGTGCCAGCAGCTTCCCGGGACCTATCAATGAACAGTTCTTC.